Shown below are 7 T cell receptor beta chains from a single sample sequenced in a study of T cell responses to AZD1222 COVID-19 vaccine. The repertoire was sequenced with immunoSEQ multiplex PCR; TCRdb's copy has only in-frame clones and lacks some. The table has nearly 95,000 clones, 75% to 90% seen once. The sequenced sample was peripheral blood, obtained 28 days after the second AZD1222 dose. All receptors come from an adult who received the AZD1222 COVID-19 vaccine.

The V gene is TRBV2, the J gene TRBJ2-1; 9 bases line up with TRBD1. Germline V gives CDR1 SNHLY, CDR2 FYNNEI. Germline trimming cut 5 bases from V and 1 base from J; bases unmatched to any gene: 6. CDR3 length: 16 amino acids. CDR3 sequence reads: CASSPIDRGSYNEQFF. CDR3 nucleotides: TGTGCCAGCAGTCCCATAGACAGGGGGTCCTACAATGAGCAGTTCTTC.

The rearrangement links TRBV30 to TRBJ1-5, with 7 bases fitting TRBD1. The CDR3 has 12 residues. J gave up 2 bases and V 6 bases, and 1 base lay outside the gene matches. From germline, CDR1 is GTSNPN and CDR2 SVGIG (reference sequence). CDR3 in DNA: TGTGCCTGCGGGACAGGCAATCAGCCCCAGCATTTT. Protein: CACGTGNQPQHF.

V gene TRBV6-5 combines with J gene TRBJ1-5, with 9 bases fitting TRBD1. Germline lookup yields CDR1 MNHEY and CDR2 SVGAGI. Trimming at V came to 6 bases and at J to 7 bases, leaving 10 bases not matched to a gene. CDR3 size: 15 residues. In nucleotides, the CDR3 is TGTGCCAGCAGGGCCAGTGGACAGGGGAGACAGCCCCAGCATTTT. Amino acid sequence: CASRASGQGRQPQHF.

The chain recombines TRBV7-2 with TRBJ2-1, with no clear D. Germline CDR1 is SGHTA and CDR2 is FQGNSA. V was trimmed by 5 bases and J by 3 bases, leaving 11 bases between them. The CDR3 covers 14 residues. Here the CDR3 DNA reads TGTGCCAGCAGCCCCTTAGTCTTCTACAATGAGCAGTTCTTC. It specifies CASSPLVFYNEQFF. The complete variable domain, with remaining parts taken from reference TRBV7-2 and TRBJ2-1, reads GAGVSQSPSNKVTEKGKDVELRCDPISGHTALYWYRQSLGQGLEFLIYFQGNSAPDKSGLPSDRFSAERTGGSVSTLTIQRTQQEDSAVYLCASSPLVFYNEQFFGPGTRLTVL.

The CDR3 coding sequence is TGTGCCAGCAGCTCCCCGGGACAGGGGAACTATGGCTACACCTTC. Protein: CASSSPGQGNYGYTF. The V and J genes are TRBV6-5 and TRBJ1-2, with TRBD1 identical over 10 bases. V trimming: 6 bases; J trimming: 2 bases; junction bases outside the gene matches: 6. The CDR3 totals 15 residues. The V gene's germline CDR1 is MNHEY and CDR2 SVGAGI.

The chain employs TRBV19 and TRBJ1-4, with 7 bases identical to TRBD1. Germline CDR1 is LNHDA and CDR2 is SQIVND (reference sequence). The CDR3 covers 13 residues. With 7 bases clipped from V and 7 bases from J, the junction kept 6 bases outside the gene matches. The CDR3 spells CASKSRGSEKLFF. DNA of the CDR3: TGTGCCAGTAAGAGCAGGGGGAGTGAAAAACTGTTTTTT.

This clone was seen just once. The chain couples TRBV18 to TRBJ2-7; D call uncertain. The germline V gene encodes CDR1 KGHSH and CDR2 LQKENI. V was shortened by 6 bases and J by 4 bases, with 13 bases between the two germline ends. The CDR3 is 13 residues long. Written as DNA, the CDR3 is TGTGCCAGCTCCCAGGCCCCAGATTACGAGCAGTACTTC. Encoded protein: CASSQAPDYEQYF. The complete variable domain, with remaining parts taken from reference TRBV18 and TRBJ2-7, reads NAGVMQNPRHLVRRRGQEARLRCSPMKGHSHVYWYRQLPEEGLKFMVYLQKENIIDESGMPKERFSAEFPKEGPSILRIQQVVRGDSAAYFCASSQAPDYEQYFGPGTRLTVT.